This T cell receptor (beta chain) was captured in a study of shared clonotypes between healthy human individuals. Assay: immunoSEQ multiplex PCR; the TCRdb copy retains only in-frame clones and omits some. The data contain a few hundred thousand clones, approximately 79% of them singletons. The clonotype comes from a woman in her thirties or forties in good health. Some clones in this sample may be carry-over from other donors' samples. Sequenced input: PBMCs.

The CDR3 region is CATSREGGGTYEQYF. CDR3 nucleotides: TGTGCCACCAGCAGAGAGGGTGGGGGCACCTACGAGCAGTACTTC. The rearrangement uses TRBV15 and TRBJ2-7; the D gene is possibly TRBD1 (6 bases). Germline V gene lookup returns CDR1 LNHNV and CDR2 YYDKDF (reference sequence). V was cut by 0 bases and J by 2 bases, with 11 bases left in between. The CDR3 length is 15 residues.